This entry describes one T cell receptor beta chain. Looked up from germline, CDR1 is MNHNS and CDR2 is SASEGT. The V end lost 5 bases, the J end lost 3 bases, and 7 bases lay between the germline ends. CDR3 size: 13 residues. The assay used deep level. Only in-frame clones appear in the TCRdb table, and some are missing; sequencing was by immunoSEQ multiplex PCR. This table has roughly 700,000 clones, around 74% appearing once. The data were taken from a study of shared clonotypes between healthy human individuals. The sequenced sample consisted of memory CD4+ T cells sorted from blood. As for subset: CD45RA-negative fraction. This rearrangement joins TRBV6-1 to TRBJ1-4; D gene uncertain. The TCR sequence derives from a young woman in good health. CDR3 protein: CASSPSSNEKLFF. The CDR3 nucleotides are TGTGCCAGCAGTCCGTCATCTAATGAAAAACTGTTTTTT.